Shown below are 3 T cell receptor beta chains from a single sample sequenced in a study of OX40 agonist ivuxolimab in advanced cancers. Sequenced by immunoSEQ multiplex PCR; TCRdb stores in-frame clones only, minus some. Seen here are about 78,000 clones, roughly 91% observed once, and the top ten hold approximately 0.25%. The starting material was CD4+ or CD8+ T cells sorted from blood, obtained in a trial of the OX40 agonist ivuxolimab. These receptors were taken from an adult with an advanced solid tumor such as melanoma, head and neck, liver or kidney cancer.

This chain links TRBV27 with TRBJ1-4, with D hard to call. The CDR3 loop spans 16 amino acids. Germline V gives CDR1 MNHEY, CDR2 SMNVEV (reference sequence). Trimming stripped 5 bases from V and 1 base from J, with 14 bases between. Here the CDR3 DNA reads TGTGCCAGCAGTACTATTATGATGGGAACTAATGAAAAACTGTTTTTT. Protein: CASSTIMMGTNEKLFF.

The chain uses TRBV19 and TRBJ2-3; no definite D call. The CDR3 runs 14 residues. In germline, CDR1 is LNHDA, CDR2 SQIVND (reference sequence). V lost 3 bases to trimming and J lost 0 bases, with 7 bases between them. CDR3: CASSISRSTDTQYF. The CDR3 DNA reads TGTGCCAGTAGTATCAGTAGAAGCACAGATACGCAGTATTTT.

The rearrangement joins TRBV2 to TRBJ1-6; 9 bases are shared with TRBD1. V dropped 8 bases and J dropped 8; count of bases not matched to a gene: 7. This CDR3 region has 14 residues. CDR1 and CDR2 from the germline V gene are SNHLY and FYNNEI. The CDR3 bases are TGTGCCAGCCGGACAGGGGAGGCGCATTCACCCCTCCACTTT. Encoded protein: CASRTGEAHSPLHF.